This section outlines one T cell receptor (beta chain) sequence together with its context. The antigen it recognizes is unknown. No base quality values were provided; no much bigger clone lies one nucleotide off. These data originate in a study of shared clonotypes between healthy human individuals (dated by TCRdb to between 2020 and 2021). Context from the whole study: The cohort included three men and a couple of women between 18 and 49 years of age. Leukapheresis yielded between about 0.85 and 9.5 billion PBMCs per donor. The study deeply sequenced blood TCR repertoires of about 5 healthy adults to estimate repertoire size and the extent of clonotype sharing between individuals. Per donor, three plates each were used for CD4 naive and CD4 memory, two for CD8 naive, and one for CD8 memory. Different laboratories and diverse techniques were used to prepare libraries and sequence TCR repertoires, to increase sequencing depth and limit assay-specific biases.

Using the deep immunoSEQ assay, TCR CDR3 regions were amplified from genomic DNA by multiplex PCR. Extracted genomic DNA from each cell subset was distributed evenly across all wells of several immunoSEQ 96-well plates, and each plate was treated as a replicate. For sorted subsets, each replicate PCR was loaded with about 200 ng genomic DNA, equivalent to 25,000 to 35,000 T cell genomes. Purified libraries were quantified with a Qubit 3.0 fluorometer, sized on a Bioanalyzer 2100, and re-quantified with the KAPA Library Quantification kit. Each immunoSEQ 96-well plate was sequenced on its own single-read 150-cycle Illumina NextSeq 550 flow cell. Per the original workflow: Because only junctional sequences without quality scores were contained in the immunoSEQ output, filtering matching that applied to full-length reads could not be performed. Sequences were annotated with PyIR, a Python wrapper for IgBLAST v1.9, and V/J genes and CDR3 were assigned using IMGT germline references. Reads with weak V/J assignments (E-value above 1e-6), missing CDR3, stop codons, out-of-frame junctions, or ambiguous translated residues were removed. V3J clonotypes were defined as sequences sharing an identical inferred V gene, J gene, and CDR3 amino acid sequence. To compute the percentage overlap between repertoires, the number of shared unique clonotypes was divided by the size of the smaller repertoire. RTK rarefaction, the Chao1 estimator, and Recon v2.1 estimates of unobserved clonotypes were used to assess repertoire richness. Generation probabilities were computed with OLGA for all TCRbeta clonotypes obtained by the gDNA method from several donors. Here the immuneACCESS table is served through TCRdb, limited to in-frame sequences with V and J called. Missing clones are a known gap in these copies; in checked studies unresolved V genes cover under half, and the rest lacks a known reason. V, J and clone size were drawn from that table, and D and trimming were deduced from the DNA. This sample holds over 2 million clones; about 95% were observed only once. The ten largest account for approximately 0.13% of the sample.

The donors were healthy, HIV-negative adults with no recently reported acute infections or vaccinations. All donors were Caucasian adults living in Nashville, Tennessee, USA. CD4+ T cells were enriched by magnetic negative selection, after which naive cells were positively selected on CD45RA and the negative fraction was taken as the memory subset. Blood was obtained by leukapheresis, after which PBMCs were separated by Ficoll-Histopaque density gradient centrifugation and cryopreserved in liquid nitrogen vapor phase. Purity and quantity of every magnetically sorted T cell population were checked by analytical flow cytometry. Genomic DNA was isolated from each sorted fraction and quantified by UV absorbance on a Nanodrop 2000c. The study at large found these results: Naive subsets generally had larger estimated clonotype richness than memory subsets. Across a handful of donors, around 5.4% of naive CD4, around 3.5% of naive CD8, about 2.3% of memory CD4, and around 0.4% of memory CD8 clonotypes were shared. The small number of donors limited the genetic and exposure-history diversity represented. Sampling was restricted to blood, and TCR repertoires in tissues likely differ from the TCR repertoires found in blood. Compared with non-shared clonotypes, the clonotypes found in all four sorted-subset donors had higher generation probabilities. Even with the large sequencing depth, rarefaction of the sorted-subset datasets indicated that sequencing was incomplete. Pairwise subsampling led to the expectation that sequencing depth would affect the degree of clonotype sharing among donors.

This TCR was sampled from a man between 18 and 35 years old in good health. Sequencing input: naive CD4+ T cells sorted from blood. The intended sense of this specimen's cell subset or site label: CD45RA+ positively selected.

The nucleotide sequence reads TGTGCCAGCAGTGAAGTGTCGGGCGAGGTCGACAATGAGCAGTTCTTC. Its product reads: CASSEVSGEVDNEQFF. The rearranged segments are TRBV6-1 and TRBJ2-1; the D gene lacks a confident call. CDR1 MNHNS and CDR2 SASEGT were looked up in the germline V gene. V is clipped by 1 base and J by 5 bases, and the sequence between their germline boundaries is 15 bases long. Including the terminal cysteine and phenylalanine, the CDR3 comprises 16 residues. Left in the record is the CDR3 DNA by itself, 48 bases read in frame from the first base.